This T cell receptor beta chain was captured by sequencing in a study of blood T cell repertoires in COVID-19. Overall study context: Samples came from the United States, Italy and Spain, spanning acute and convalescent COVID-19.

Sequencing used immunoSEQ multiplex PCR; TCRdb keeps in-frame clones, though not all of them. The table lists roughly 200,000 clones, roughly nine tenths of them singletons. The CDR3 has 15 residues. Trimming cost V 2 bases and J 6 bases; bases outside gene matches: 2. Germline assignment: CDR1 MNHNS and CDR2 SASEGT. This sequence joins TRBV6-1 and TRBJ2-1, with TRBD2 matching over 12 bases. The sequence was obtained from a woman aged 25 to 39 with active or convalescent COVID-19. The specimen sequenced was peripheral blood. CDR3 amino acids: CASSELAGGPNEQFF. DNA for the CDR3: TGTGCCAGCAGTGAACTAGCGGGGGGGCCCAATGAGCAGTTCTTC.